Given below is one TCR beta chain in context. Its specificity is not known. These data come from a study of T cell repertoires in cytomegalovirus infection. Study-level background: Both recently identified HLA-C-restricted and well-studied HLA-B-restricted CMV epitopes were used in the study. Matching HLA type and CMV infection were both indicated by public TCR beta signatures.

TCRdb redid the calling of the reads with MiXCR, one entry per CDR3 protein. The sample comprises roughly 920,000 distinct CDR3 sequences, less than 40% of which are singletons, and 11% to 15% rests with the top ten. General observations from the study: Frequencies of public TCR beta families were cumulated, and this identified carriers of CMV plus the relevant HLA. Within the response measured ex vivo, HLA-C-restricted CMV-specific TCR beta clonotypes were dominant.

Germline V lookup: CDR1 SEHNR, CDR2 FQNEAQ (reference sequence). V lost 2 bases and J 7 bases, leaving 17 bases between the germline ends. The CDR3 has 16 residues. The receptor was isolated from a human donor in good health (CMV status not recorded). Some clones in this sample may be carry-over from other donors' samples. This sequence joins TRBV7-9 and TRBJ1-4; the D gene is possibly TRBD1 (5 bases). The source material was cultured CD8+ T cells from PBMCs, sampled from culture after CMV antigen stimulation. The CDR3 region is CASSLPQGAEGEKLFF. The CDR3 nucleotides are TGTGCCAGCAGCTTACCCCAAGGGGCGGAGGGTGAAAAACTGTTTTTT.